The 29 T cell receptor beta chains given below trace back to one sample, sequenced in a study of cytomegalovirus exposure and HLA in healthy donors. Both 60 Vbeta primers and 13 Jbeta primers went into the PCR. The method was immunoSEQ multiplex PCR; TCRdb's version includes in-frame clones alone and lacks a portion of them. The table records 150,000 to 160,000 clones, about four fifths of them present only once. The sequenced sample consisted of PBMCs. The receptors originated from a young man in good health and CMV-seronegative.

The count of this clone is one. This chain uses TRBV5-1 with TRBJ1-5; D might be TRBD1 (6 bases). This CDR3 spans 16 amino acids. Germline V gene lookup returns CDR1 SGHRS and CDR2 YFSETQ. V lost 0 bases and J 5 bases, leaving 15 bases between the germline ends. The CDR3 loop is CASSLAPGERDQPQHF. The CDR3 nucleotides are TGCGCCAGCAGCTTGGCCCCAGGGGAAAGGGATCAGCCCCAGCATTTT.

The V gene is TRBV15, the J gene TRBJ1-5, with D possibly matching TRBD1 (6 bases). There are 16 residues in the CDR3. Trimming stripped 5 bases from V and 5 bases from J, with 19 bases between. Germline CDR1 and CDR2: LNHNV and YYDKDF (reference sequence). DNA of the CDR3: TGTGCCACCAGCTCTCGCACAGGGTCCCGGGATCAGCCCCAGCATTTT. It is translated as CATSSRTGSRDQPQHF. Full variable domain (missing parts from reference TRBV15 and TRBJ1-5): DAMVIQNPRYQVTQFGKPVTLSCSQTLNHNVMYWYQQKSSQAPKLLFHYYDKDFNNEADTPDNFQSRRPNTSFCFLDIRSPGLGDTAMYLCATSSRTGSRDQPQHFGDGTRLSIL.

V is TRBV5-1 and J is TRBJ2-7, with a weak D call TRBD1 (5 bases). The CDR3 has 14 amino acids. Trimming stripped 0 bases from V and 3 bases from J, with 10 bases between. From germline, CDR1 is SGHRS and CDR2 YFSETQ. This chain's CDR3 is CASSLAGSIYEQYV. CDR3 in DNA: TGCGCCAGCAGCTTGGCAGGGTCGATCTACGAGCAGTACGTC.

The V and J genes are TRBV7-2 and TRBJ2-5, with 7 positions matching TRBD2. This CDR3 is built from 14 residues. The germline gives CDR1 SGHTA, CDR2 FQGNSA. With V trimmed by 6 bases and J by 7 bases, 11 bases remained unmatched. CDR3: CASRPSGVDGTQYF. The CDR3, as DNA: TGTGCCAGCAGACCCAGCGGGGTGGACGGGACCCAGTACTTC.

The chain has TRBV19 and TRBJ1-6; D might be TRBD1 (6 bases). Per the germline V gene, CDR1 is LNHDA and CDR2 is SQIVND (reference sequence). The CDR3 is 19 amino acids. The germline V and J ends were trimmed by 11 bases and 4 bases, with 30 bases remaining between them. CDR3 DNA: TGTGCCTGGATACAGGGAAAGGACCAATTCCCCCCATATAATTCACCCCTCCACTTT. Translating gives CAWIQGKDQFPPYNSPLHF.

This clone was counted a few times. The chain joins TRBV2 to TRBJ2-1; 8 positions match TRBD1. The CDR3 sequence is 16 residues long. Germline CDR1 SNHLY, CDR2 FYNNEI. Trimming removed 3 bases from V and 8 bases from J; junction bases left unmatched: 12. CDR3 sequence (DNA): TGTGCCAGCAGTGAGGGGGGACAGGTACTTTGGGATGAGCAGTTCTTC. Its protein is CASSEGGQVLWDEQFF. The complete variable domain, with remaining parts taken from reference TRBV2 and TRBJ2-1, reads EPEVTQTPSHQVTQMGQEVILRCVPISNHLYFYWYRQILGQKVEFLVSFYNNEISEKSEIFDDQFSVERPDGSNFTLKIRSTKLEDSAMYFCASSEGGQVLWDEQFFGPGTRLTVL.

The V gene is TRBV4-1, the J gene TRBJ2-2; D unresolved. V was cut by 1 base and J by 3 bases, with 9 bases left in between. Germline V CDR1 and CDR2: MGHRA, YSYEKL. This CDR3 spans 15 amino acids. Here the CDR3 reads CASSQGARDTGELFF. In nucleotides, the CDR3 is TGCGCCAGCAGCCAAGGGGCGCGCGACACCGGGGAGCTGTTTTTT.

This sequence joins TRBV9 and TRBJ2-2, with D perhaps TRBD1 (5 bases). The germline CDR1 and CDR2 sequences are SGDLS and YYNGEE. Trimming left V 0 bases short and J 6 bases short, with 6 bases between. The CDR3 is 13 residues long. CDR3 sequence reads: CASSVVQAGELFF. DNA for the CDR3: TGTGCCAGCAGCGTAGTACAGGCCGGGGAGCTGTTTTTT.

The J gene is TRBJ1-1, the V gene TRBV7-9; possibly TRBD1 for D (5 bases). V lost 5 bases and J lost 5, with 12 bases in between. The CDR3 covers 13 residues. The germline CDR1 and CDR2 sequences are SEHNR and FQNEAQ (reference sequence). CDR3 protein: CASSPGHYTEAFF. The CDR3 DNA is TGTGCCAGCAGCCCCGGACATTATACTGAAGCTTTCTTT.

The rearrangement uses TRBV7-9 and TRBJ2-3; perhaps TRBD2 as D (6 bases). CDR1 and CDR2 from the germline V gene are SEHNR and FQNEAQ (reference sequence). This CDR3 is 15 amino acids long. Trimming removed 5 bases at V and 6 bases at J, with 18 bases between. The CDR3 nucleotides read TGTGCCAGCAGCCCGGCGGGGCGACTACTGGATACGCAGTATTTT. It is translated as CASSPAGRLLDTQYF.

J is TRBJ1-6 and V is TRBV5-1; D may be TRBD1 (5 bases). CDR1 and CDR2 (germline): SGHRS, YFSETQ. V lost 3 bases and J 0 bases, leaving 13 bases between the germline ends. The CDR3 runs to 17 residues. DNA of the CDR3: TGCGCCAGCAGCTCCCCGGGGGAGAGCTCCTATAATTCACCCCTCCACTTT. This encodes CASSSPGESSYNSPLHF.

The rearrangement joins TRBV5-1 to TRBJ1-2, with unresolved D. The V end lost 0 bases, the J end lost 4 bases, and 16 bases lay between the germline ends. Per germline, CDR1 SGHRS and CDR2 YFSETQ. This CDR3 is built from 16 residues. CDR3 in amino acids: CASSLETPGSSYGYTF. Written as DNA, the CDR3 is TGCGCCAGCAGCTTGGAGACTCCCGGGTCATCCTATGGCTACACCTTC.

The chain links TRBV4-1 to TRBJ1-6, with 8 bases aligning to TRBD1. With 0 bases clipped from V and 6 bases from J, the junction kept 4 bases outside the gene matches. This CDR3 comprises 16 residues. Germline assignment: CDR1 MGHRA and CDR2 YSYEKL. The CDR3 reads CASSQEQGVGNSPLHF. The CDR3 coding sequence is TGCGCCAGCAGCCAAGAACAGGGGGTAGGTAATTCACCCCTCCACTTT.

This chain uses TRBV14 with TRBJ2-1; 8 bases align to TRBD2. The CDR3 totals 14 residues. Trimming at V came to 8 bases and at J to 0 bases, leaving 3 bases not matched to a gene. Germline CDR1 SGHDN, CDR2 FVKESK. The CDR3 nucleotides are TGTGCCAGCGGGAGCGGGGGCTCCTACAATGAGCAGTTCTTC. Amino acids: CASGSGGSYNEQFF.

The CDR3 loop is CASLTENTGELFF. CDR3 DNA sequence: TGTGCCAGCCTGACAGAGAACACCGGGGAGCTGTTTTTT. V usage is TRBV19 and J usage is TRBJ2-2; D might be TRBD1 (5 bases). The CDR3 has 13 residues. Trimming shortened V by 9 bases and J by 1 base, and 9 bases separated the two germline ends. Germline V lookup: CDR1 LNHDA, CDR2 SQIVND (reference sequence).

V gene TRBV6-5 combines with J gene TRBJ1-2; weak D call: TRBD1 (5 bases). The V gene lost 5 bases and the J gene lost 3 bases, with 10 bases spanning the gap. Germline loops: CDR1 MNHEY, CDR2 SVGAGI. The CDR3 sequence is 13 residues long. The CDR3 reads CASSQQDDYGYTF. Here the CDR3 DNA reads TGTGCCAGCAGTCAACAGGACGACTATGGCTACACCTTC.

This clone showed up just once. The rearrangement joins TRBV28 to TRBJ1-2; 7 bases are a match to TRBD1. In germline, CDR1 is MDHEN, CDR2 SYDVKM. Unmatched junction bases numbered 9, after V lost 6 bases and J lost 8 bases. CDR3 length: 13 amino acids. The CDR3 coding sequence is TGTGCCAGCAGCCTACCCAACAGGGGAGGCTACACCTTC. Protein: CASSLPNRGGYTF.

This clone occurred once. V gene TRBV5-1 combines with J gene TRBJ1-3; D unresolved. The length of the CDR3 is 17 residues. Per germline, CDR1 SGHRS and CDR2 YFSETQ. V dropped 5 bases and J dropped 1 base, with 19 bases sitting between them. The CDR3 sequence: CASSNSGGPDSGNTIYF. The CDR3 DNA follows: TGCGCCAGCAGTAACTCGGGAGGGCCGGATTCTGGAAACACCATATATTTT.

The genes are TRBV19 and TRBJ1-5; D possibly corresponds to TRBD1 (6 bases). V was pared by 6 bases and J by 6 bases, with 15 bases between. This CDR3 comprises 14 residues. CDR1 is LNHDA and CDR2 is SQIVND in the germline V gene (reference sequence). The CDR3 nucleotides are TGTGCCAGTAGCCAGAGCGGGGGGCGTCAGCCCCAGCATTTT. Translated, it gives CASSQSGGRQPQHF. Variable domain in full (rest from reference TRBV19 and TRBJ1-5): DGGITQSPKYLFRKEGQNVTLSCEQNLNHDAMYWYRQDPGQGLRLIYYSQIVNDFQKGDIAEGYSVSREKKESFPLTVTSAQKNPTAFYLCASSQSGGRQPQHFGDGTRLSIL.

The genes are TRBV4-3 and TRBJ1-1; the match to TRBD1 covers 10 bases. Unmatched junction bases numbered 8, after V lost 4 bases and J lost 3 bases. The CDR3 runs 16 residues. Germline V gene sequence: CDR1 LGHNA, CDR2 YSLEER. In nucleotides, the CDR3 is TGCGCCAGCAGCCTCCTCCGGGACAGGGGTGACACTGAAGCTTTCTTT. Its protein product is CASSLLRDRGDTEAFF.

CDR3 in DNA: TGCAGCGTGGAGACTAGCGGGGGGATCTACAATGAGCAGTTCTTC. Amino acid sequence: CSVETSGGIYNEQFF. The V gene is TRBV29-1, the J gene TRBJ2-1, with TRBD2 identical over 13 bases. V was pared by 6 bases and J by 3 bases, with 5 bases of the junction left unmatched. The CDR3 sequence is 15 residues long. Germline values: CDR1 SQVTM, CDR2 ANQGSEA.

The chain is built from TRBV5-8 and TRBJ1-1; D might be TRBD1 (5 bases). Germline CDR1 and CDR2: SGHTS and YDEGEE. The CDR3 runs 13 residues. V was pared by 1 base and J by 4 bases, with 8 bases between. The CDR3: CASSLSRGTEAFF. The DNA for the CDR3 is TGTGCCAGCAGCTTGTCAAGGGGCACTGAAGCTTTCTTT.

A single count supports this clone. J is TRBJ2-3 and V is TRBV5-6; 11 nucleotides agree with TRBD2. CDR1 and CDR2 (germline): SGHDT, YYEEEE. The CDR3 spans 18 residues. V trimming: 0 bases; J trimming: 4 bases; junction bases outside the gene matches: 10. CDR3 sequence: CASSLEFSGGAVADTQYF. The CDR3 DNA reads TGTGCCAGCAGCTTGGAGTTTAGCGGGGGGGCCGTGGCAGATACGCAGTATTTT.

The chain couples TRBV5-1 to TRBJ1-2; 7 bases are a match to TRBD1. The CDR3 consists of 14 residues. The germline V gene has CDR1 SGHRS and CDR2 YFSETQ. J gave up 2 bases and V 4 bases, and 5 bases lay outside the gene matches. The CDR3 is CASSGGQTNYGYTF. The DNA of the CDR3 is TGCGCCAGCAGCGGGGGACAGACAAACTATGGCTACACCTTC.

This chain links TRBV6-5 with TRBJ1-4; TRBD1 aligns across 7 bases. Per germline, CDR1 MNHEY and CDR2 SVGAGI. The J segment lost 3 bases and the V segment lost 6 bases, leaving 7 bases of the junction unmatched. The CDR3 loop spans 15 amino acids. The CDR3 coding sequence is TGTGCCAGCAGCCGACAGGGATCAGCTAATGAAAAACTGTTTTTT. Its protein is CASSRQGSANEKLFF.

The sample holds a few counts of this clone. The chain links TRBV6-1 to TRBJ1-5; possible D gene TRBD1, 5 bases. The length of the CDR3 is 14 residues. V was pared by 7 bases and J by 4 bases, with 14 bases between. CDR1 and CDR2 from the germline V gene are MNHNS and SASEGT. CDR3 protein: CASTIQGRNQPQHF. The CDR3 bases are TGTGCCAGCACGATCCAGGGTAGGAATCAGCCCCAGCATTTT.

To note about this clone: The sample holds other DNA sequences that translate to the same CDR3. V usage is TRBV19 and J usage is TRBJ1-1; D call uncertain. Trimming left V 3 bases short and J 11 bases short, with 13 bases between. This CDR3 has 12 amino acids. From germline, CDR1 is LNHDA and CDR2 SQIVND (reference sequence). The CDR3 region is CASSIARREAFF. The CDR3 region has the DNA TGTGCCAGTAGTATTGCCCGGAGAGAGGCTTTCTTT.

About this clone itself: One end of the junction is discordant with germline, which a read error may explain. The V call is TRBV14, the J call TRBJ1-6, with D hard to call. Germline lookup yields CDR1 SGHDN and CDR2 FVKESK. The CDR3 loop spans 16 amino acids. This CDR3 reads CASSQVGSSYNSPPHF. DNA of the CDR3: TGTGCCAGCAGCCAAGTTGGGAGCTCCTATAATTCACCCCCCCACTTT.

This chain joins TRBV27 and TRBJ2-7, with TRBD1 identical over 12 bases. V lost 5 bases, J lost 6 bases, and 8 bases stayed unmatched. Germline V gene lookup returns CDR1 MNHEY and CDR2 SMNVEV (reference sequence). The CDR3 totals 15 residues. CDR3 DNA: TGTGCCAGCAGTAAACTCGGGACAGGGGGCTCCGAGCAGTACTTC. Encoded protein: CASSKLGTGGSEQYF.